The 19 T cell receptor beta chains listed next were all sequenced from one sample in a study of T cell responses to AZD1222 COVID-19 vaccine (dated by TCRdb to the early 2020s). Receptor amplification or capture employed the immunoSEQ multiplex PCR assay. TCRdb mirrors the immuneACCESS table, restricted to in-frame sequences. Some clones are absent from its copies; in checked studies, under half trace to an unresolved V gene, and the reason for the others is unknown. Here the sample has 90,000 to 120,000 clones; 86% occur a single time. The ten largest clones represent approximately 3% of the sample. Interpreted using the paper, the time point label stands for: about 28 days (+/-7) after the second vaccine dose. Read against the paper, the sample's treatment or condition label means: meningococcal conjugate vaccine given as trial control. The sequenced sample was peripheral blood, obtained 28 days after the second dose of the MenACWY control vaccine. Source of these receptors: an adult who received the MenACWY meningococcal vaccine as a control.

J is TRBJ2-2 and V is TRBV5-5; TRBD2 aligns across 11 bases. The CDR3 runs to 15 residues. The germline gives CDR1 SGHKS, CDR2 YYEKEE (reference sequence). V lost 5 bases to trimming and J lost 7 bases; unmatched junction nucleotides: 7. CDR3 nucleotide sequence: TGTGCCAGCAGTTTCACTAGCGGGGGTAACGGGGAGCTGTTTTTT. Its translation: CASSFTSGGNGELFF.

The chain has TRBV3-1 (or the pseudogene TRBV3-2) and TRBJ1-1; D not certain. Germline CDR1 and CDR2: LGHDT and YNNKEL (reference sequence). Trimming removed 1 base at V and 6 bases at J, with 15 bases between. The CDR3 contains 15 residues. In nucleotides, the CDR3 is TGTGCCAGCAGCCAAGGTGCGGGCCTGGCATCTGAAGCTTTCTTT. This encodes CASSQGAGLASEAFF.

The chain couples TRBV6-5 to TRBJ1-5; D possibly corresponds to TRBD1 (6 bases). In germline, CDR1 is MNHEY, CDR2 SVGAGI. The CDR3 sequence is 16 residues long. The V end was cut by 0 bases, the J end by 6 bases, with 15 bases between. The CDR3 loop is CASSYSFQGTGQPQHF. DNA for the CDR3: TGTGCCAGCAGTTACTCGTTTCAGGGGACGGGTCAGCCCCAGCATTTT.

CDR3 amino acids: CASSTADTQYF. DNA for the CDR3: TGTGCCAGCAGTACAGCAGATACGCAGTATTTT. This rearrangement joins TRBV6-2 or TRBV6-3 to TRBJ2-3; D not resolved. CDR3 length: 11 amino acids. Per the germline V gene, CDR1 is MNHEY and CDR2 is SVGEGT. Trimming took 5 bases from V and 4 from J, leaving 4 bases between them.

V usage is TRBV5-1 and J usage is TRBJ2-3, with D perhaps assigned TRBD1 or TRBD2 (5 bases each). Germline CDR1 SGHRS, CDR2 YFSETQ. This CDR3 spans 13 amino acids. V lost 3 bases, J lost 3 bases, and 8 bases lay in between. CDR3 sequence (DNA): TGCGCCAGCAGCTGGGACGAAACAGATACGCAGTATTTT. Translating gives CASSWDETDTQYF.

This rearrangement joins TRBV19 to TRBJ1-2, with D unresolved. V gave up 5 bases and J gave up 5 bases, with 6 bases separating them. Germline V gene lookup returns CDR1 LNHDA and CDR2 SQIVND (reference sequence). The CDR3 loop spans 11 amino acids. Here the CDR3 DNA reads TGTGCCAGTAGTTGGGGATATGGCTACACCTTC. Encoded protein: CASSWGYGYTF.

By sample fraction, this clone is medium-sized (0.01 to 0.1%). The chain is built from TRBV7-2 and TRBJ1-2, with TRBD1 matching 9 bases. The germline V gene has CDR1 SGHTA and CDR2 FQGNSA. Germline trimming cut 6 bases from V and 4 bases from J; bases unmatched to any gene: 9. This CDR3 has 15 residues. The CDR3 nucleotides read TGTGCCAGCAGGCCCCGACAGGGGGAGACCTATGGCTACACCTTC. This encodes CASRPRQGETYGYTF.

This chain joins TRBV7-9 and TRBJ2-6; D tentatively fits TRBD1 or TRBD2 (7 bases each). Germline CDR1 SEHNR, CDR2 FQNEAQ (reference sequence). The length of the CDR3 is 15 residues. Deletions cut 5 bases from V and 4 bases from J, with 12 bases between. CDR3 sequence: CASSPRGGGANVLTF. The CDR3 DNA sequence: TGTGCCAGCAGCCCCAGGGGGGGCGGGGCCAACGTCCTGACTTTC.

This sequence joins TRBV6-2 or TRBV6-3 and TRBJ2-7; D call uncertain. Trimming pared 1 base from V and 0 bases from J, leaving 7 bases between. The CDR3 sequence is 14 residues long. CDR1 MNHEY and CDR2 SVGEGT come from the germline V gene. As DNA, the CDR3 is TGTGCCAGCAGTTACTTGACAAACTCCTACGAGCAGTACTTC. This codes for CASSYLTNSYEQYF.

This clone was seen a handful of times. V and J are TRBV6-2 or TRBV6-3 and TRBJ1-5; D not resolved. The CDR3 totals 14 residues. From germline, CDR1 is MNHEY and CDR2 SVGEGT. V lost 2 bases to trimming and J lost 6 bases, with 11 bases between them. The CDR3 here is CASSYGHWGQPQHF. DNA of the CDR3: TGTGCCAGCAGTTACGGTCATTGGGGTCAGCCCCAGCATTTT.

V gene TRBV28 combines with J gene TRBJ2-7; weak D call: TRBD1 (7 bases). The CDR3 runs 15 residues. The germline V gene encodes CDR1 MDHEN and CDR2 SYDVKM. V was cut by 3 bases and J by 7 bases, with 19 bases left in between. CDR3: CASSFGGTAQREQYF. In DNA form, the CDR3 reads TGTGCCAGCAGTTTCGGAGGGACAGCCCAGCGTGAGCAGTACTTC.

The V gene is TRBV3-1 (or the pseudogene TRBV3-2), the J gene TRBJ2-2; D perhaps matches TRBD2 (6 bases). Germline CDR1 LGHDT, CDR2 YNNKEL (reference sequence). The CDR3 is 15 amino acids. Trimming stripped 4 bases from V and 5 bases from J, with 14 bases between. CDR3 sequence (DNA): TGTGCCAGCAGCCTCCGGGACTTACCGACCGGGGAGCTGTTTTTT. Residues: CASSLRDLPTGELFF.

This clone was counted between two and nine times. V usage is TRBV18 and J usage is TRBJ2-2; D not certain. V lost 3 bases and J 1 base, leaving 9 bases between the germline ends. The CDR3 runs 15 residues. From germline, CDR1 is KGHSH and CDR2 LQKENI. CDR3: CASSPMTENTGELFF. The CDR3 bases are TGTGCCAGCTCACCCATGACCGAGAACACCGGGGAGCTGTTTTTT. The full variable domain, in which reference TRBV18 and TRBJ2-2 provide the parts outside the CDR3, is NAGVMQNPRHLVRRRGQEARLRCSPMKGHSHVYWYRQLPEEGLKFMVYLQKENIIDESGMPKERFSAEFPKEGPSILRIQQVVRGDSAAYFCASSPMTENTGELFFGEGSRLTVL.

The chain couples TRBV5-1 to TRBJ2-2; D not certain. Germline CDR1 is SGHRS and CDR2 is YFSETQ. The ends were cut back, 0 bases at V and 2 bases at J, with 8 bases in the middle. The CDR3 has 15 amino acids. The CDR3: CASSLEQLNTGELFF. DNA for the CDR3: TGCGCCAGCAGCTTGGAGCAACTAAACACCGGGGAGCTGTTTTTT.

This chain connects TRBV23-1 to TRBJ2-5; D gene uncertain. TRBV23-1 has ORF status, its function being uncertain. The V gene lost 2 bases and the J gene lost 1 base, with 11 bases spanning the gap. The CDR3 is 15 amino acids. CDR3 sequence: CASSQIPRVQETQYF. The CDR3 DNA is TGCGCCAGCAGTCAAATCCCCAGAGTCCAAGAGACCCAGTACTTC.

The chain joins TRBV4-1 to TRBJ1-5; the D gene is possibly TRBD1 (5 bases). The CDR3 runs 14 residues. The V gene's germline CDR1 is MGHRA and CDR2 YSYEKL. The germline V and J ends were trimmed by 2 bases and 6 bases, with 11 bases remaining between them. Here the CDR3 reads CASSQPGFSQPQHF. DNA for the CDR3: TGCGCCAGCAGCCAACCAGGGTTCAGTCAGCCCCAGCATTTT.

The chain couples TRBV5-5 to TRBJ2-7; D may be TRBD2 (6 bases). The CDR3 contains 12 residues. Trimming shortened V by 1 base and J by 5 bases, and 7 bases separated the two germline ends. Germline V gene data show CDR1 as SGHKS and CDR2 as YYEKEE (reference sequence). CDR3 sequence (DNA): TGTGCCAGCAGCTTGTGGGGGGACGAGCAGTACTTC. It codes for CASSLWGDEQYF.

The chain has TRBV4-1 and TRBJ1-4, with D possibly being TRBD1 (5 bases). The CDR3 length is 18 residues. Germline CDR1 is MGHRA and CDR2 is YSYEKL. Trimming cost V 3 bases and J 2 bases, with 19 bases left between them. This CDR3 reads CASSHHVGQRVTNEKLFF. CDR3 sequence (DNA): TGCGCCAGCAGCCACCACGTGGGGCAGCGCGTCACTAATGAAAAACTGTTTTTT.

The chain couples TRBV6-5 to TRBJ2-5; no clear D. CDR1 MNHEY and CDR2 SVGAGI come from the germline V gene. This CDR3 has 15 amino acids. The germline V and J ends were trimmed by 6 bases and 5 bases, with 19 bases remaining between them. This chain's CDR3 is CASSQEGLPGETQYF. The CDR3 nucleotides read TGTGCCAGCAGCCAAGAAGGCCTGCCCGGGGAGACCCAGTACTTC.